The T cell receptor (beta chain) described here comes from a study of vaccination effects on CD4 cells after COVID-19. Across the whole study: Sampling occurred a median 72 days post second dose, range 14 to 241.

A note on this clone: The antigen is undetermined.

Assay: immunoSEQ multiplex PCR; the TCRdb copy retains only in-frame clones and omits some. Among about 28,000 clones listed, 73% were seen once. Study-wide findings and caveats: Clones induced by infection and by vaccine showed marked clonal contraction late after vaccination.

Sequencing was preceded by expansion of antigen-specific CD4+ T cells with viral peptide pools in the ViraFEST assay. Following 10 days of culture, CD4+ T cells were isolated. As their vaccination, participants received two doses of either BNT162b2 or mRNA-1273. Nobody among the vaccine recipients had prior SARS-CoV-2 infection (nucleocapsid antibodies were negative). The V gene lost 9 bases and the J gene lost 1 base, with 9 bases spanning the gap. This CDR3 contains 14 residues. The germline V gene has CDR1 KGHDR and CDR2 SFDVKD. The chain is built from TRBV24-1 and TRBJ2-6, with a weak D call TRBD2 (6 bases). This clonotype was sampled from a human donor who received a COVID-19 vaccine. Sequenced here: CD4+ T cells from PBMCs cultured with HCoV-NL63 spike peptides, sampled after COVID-19 vaccination. CDR3 region: CATAEGSGANVLTF. CDR3 sequence (DNA): TGTGCCACCGCGGAGGGATCTGGGGCCAACGTCCTGACTTTC.